This T cell receptor beta chain was documented in a study of blood T cell repertoires in COVID-19. Study overall: Material from acute and convalescent COVID-19 was sourced from the United States, Italy and Spain. In each case, the material was cDNA or gDNA derived from T cells, B-cell-depleted T cells, or PBMCs.

The CDR3 is 13 amino acids. V was pared by 6 bases and J by 8 bases, with 6 bases of the junction left unmatched. CDR1 is MNHEY and CDR2 is SVGEGT in the germline V gene. Assay: immunoSEQ multiplex PCR; the TCRdb copy retains only in-frame clones and omits some. The repertoire holds roughly 230,000 clones, with approximately 83% as singletons. The rearrangement links TRBV6-2 or TRBV6-3 to TRBJ1-4; TRBD1 agrees at 7 bases. Sequences were obtained from peripheral blood. The clonotype comes from a middle-aged man with acute or convalescent COVID-19. The CDR3 DNA reads as TGTGCCAGCAGCAGGGACAGCCGGGAAAAACTGTTTTTT. Encoded protein: CASSRDSREKLFF.